This TCR beta chain was identified in a study of T cells after yellow fever vaccination. The CDR3 is made up of 17 amino acids. Trimming shortened V by 2 bases and J by 0 bases, and 11 bases separated the two germline ends. Germline V gives CDR1 ENHRY, CDR2 SYGVKD. There are a few counts of this clonotype. TCRdb reprocessed the 5' RACE reads with MiXCR, giving one entry per CDR3 protein. This repertoire shows 300,000 to 450,000 distinct CDR3 sequences, more than 5.5% found once; its top ten account for about 15%. Here the sequenced sample was PBMCs, taken 5 days after the yellow fever booster vaccination. The J gene is TRBJ2-6, the V gene TRBV10-3; no reliable D call. This clonotype originated in a man aged 30 to 39 who received the YFV17D yellow fever vaccine. The CDR3 is CAISEEPRPSGANVLTF. The CDR3 coding sequence is TGTGCCATCAGTGAGGAACCTCGGCCCTCTGGGGCCAACGTCCTGACTTTC.